The 9 T cell receptor beta chains listed next were all sequenced from one sample in a study of neurological immune-mediated disorders. Via MiXCR, TCRdb re-called the 5' RACE reads, giving one row per CDR3 protein. The top ten hold 1.3% of the sample, which has about 66,000 distinct CDR3 sequences, about 4% seen once. The sequencing sample was made of PBMCs. The receptor set was obtained from a man in his thirties or forties with multiple sclerosis.

This clonotype was seen repeatedly, ten times or more. The J gene is TRBJ2-1, the V gene TRBV12-3 or TRBV12-4; a possible D gene is TRBD1 (5 bases). Trimming pared 7 bases from V and 0 bases from J, leaving 22 bases between. The CDR3 runs 18 residues. Here the CDR3 reads CASTRVSLVGFSYNEQFF. The CDR3 DNA sequence: TGTGCCAGCACCAGGGTCTCCTTAGTGGGATTCTCCTACAATGAGCAGTTCTTC.

This clonotype was seen many times. The rearrangement joins TRBV3-1 to TRBJ2-2; D is unresolved. The CDR3 is 15 residues long. Per germline, CDR1 LGHDT and CDR2 YNNKEL (reference sequence). Trimming cost V 1 base and J 1 base, with 7 bases left between them. Here the CDR3 DNA reads TGTGCCAGCAGCCAAGCTTCGCTGAACACCGGGGAGCTGTTTTTT. Encoded protein: CASSQASLNTGELFF.

This clonotype showed up many times. The V call is TRBV3-1, the J call TRBJ2-3, with D hard to call. Germline-derived CDR1 and CDR2 are LGHDT and YNNKEL (reference sequence). Trimming removed 3 bases from V and 1 base from J, with 17 bases in between. CDR3 length equals 17 residues. CDR3 in amino acids: CASSQYRLPAGTDTQYF. DNA of the CDR3: TGTGCCAGCAGCCAGTATCGACTCCCGGCGGGCACAGATACGCAGTATTTT.

This clonotype was seen a few times. The rearrangement uses TRBV5-1 and TRBJ2-1; 11 nucleotides line up with TRBD2. The CDR3 runs to 16 residues. The J segment lost 9 bases and the V segment lost 1 base, leaving 9 bases of the junction unmatched. The V gene's germline CDR1 is SGHRS and CDR2 YFSETQ. The CDR3 region is CASSLFGSGGGSEQFF. Here the CDR3 DNA reads TGCGCCAGCAGCTTGTTTGGTAGCGGGGGGGGTAGTGAGCAGTTCTTC.

The table lists this clonotype with many counts. The chain employs TRBV20-1 and TRBJ2-3, with 7 bases matching TRBD2. CDR1 and CDR2 (germline): DFQATT, SNEGSKA (reference sequence). The CDR3 spans 15 residues. Trimming at V came to 0 bases and at J to 2 bases, leaving 5 bases not matched to a gene. This chain's CDR3 is CSARDWGGVTDTQYF. The CDR3 DNA follows: TGCAGTGCTAGAGACTGGGGGGGGGTCACAGATACGCAGTATTTT.

This clonotype was recorded many times. For the CDR3, the DNA is TGTGCCAGCAGTTACCAGGGGGAGGAGACCCAGTACTTC. Its protein is CASSYQGEETQYF. The chain employs TRBV6-6 and TRBJ2-5, with TRBD1 identical over 7 bases. The CDR3 length is 13 residues. The germline V gene encodes CDR1 MNHNY and CDR2 SVGAGI (reference sequence). The V and J ends lost 2 bases and 5 bases, in that order; junction bases with no gene match: 2.

This chain connects TRBV20-1 to TRBJ1-2; unclear D gene. V gave up 5 bases and J gave up 0 bases, with 10 bases separating them. The germline gives CDR1 DFQATT, CDR2 SNEGSKA (reference sequence). The CDR3 totals 13 residues. Here the CDR3 reads CSAGEGANYGYTF. CDR3 bases: TGCAGTGCTGGGGAGGGAGCTAACTATGGCTACACCTTC.

This clonotype was counted at least ten times. The chain joins TRBV7-6 to TRBJ2-7, with TRBD1 matching over 7 bases. The CDR3 length is 16 residues. The V and J ends lost 5 bases and 2 bases, in that order; junction bases with no gene match: 12. Germline V gene data show CDR1 as SGHVS and CDR2 as FNYEAQ. The CDR3 nucleotides read TGTGCCAGCAGCCCTCTTGCCGGGACAGTTACCTACGAGCAGTACTTC. Protein sequence: CASSPLAGTVTYEQYF.

This clonotype was detected many times. V and J are TRBV7-8 and TRBJ1-2; no definite D call. Germline values: CDR1 SGHVS, CDR2 FQNEAQ. V was pared by 4 bases and J by 2 bases, with 11 bases between. The CDR3 spans 14 residues. The CDR3 DNA reads TGTGCCAGCAGCTCCAACGCCGACAACTATGGCTACACCTTC. Residues: CASSSNADNYGYTF.